A single sample is the source of the 26 T cell receptor beta chains below, sequenced in a study of T-cell memory formation after mild COVID-19. TCRdb independently ran MiXCR on the 5' RACE reads; one entry per CDR3 protein. The table shows tens of thousands of distinct CDR3 sequences, with approximately 15% occurring only once. Sequenced input: PBMCs or a T cell subset sorted from them (not recorded which). The origin of the receptors is an adult woman who had mild COVID-19 (a few samples of this study predate the infection). Cell type and time point are not known.

In nucleotides, the CDR3 is TGCGCCAGCAGCCAAGACCCCGGGAATAACTATGGCTACACCTTC. Its protein is CASSQDPGNNYGYTF. V usage is TRBV4-1 and J usage is TRBJ1-2; D unresolved. CDR3 size: 15 residues. Germline-derived CDR1 and CDR2 are MGHRA and YSYEKL. V dropped 0 bases and J dropped 1 base, with 9 bases sitting between them.

This clonotype came up many times. The rearrangement links TRBV9 to TRBJ2-7; TRBD2 matches at 7 bases. Trimming took 3 bases from V and 2 from J; bases not matched to a gene: 5. The CDR3 runs to 14 residues. Germline assignment: CDR1 SGDLS and CDR2 YYNGEE. CDR3 coding DNA: TGTGCCAGCAGCGCGGGGACTACCCCCTACGAGCAGTACTTC. It translates to CASSAGTTPYEQYF. Supplemented by reference TRBV9 and TRBJ2-7, the full variable domain reads DSGVTQTPKHLITATGQRVTLRCSPRSGDLSVYWYQQSLDQGLQFLIQYYNGEERAKGNILERFSAQQFPDLHSELNLSSLELGDSALYFCASSAGTTPYEQYFGPGTRLTVT.

This chain joins TRBV19 and TRBJ2-5; 8 bases fit TRBD1. The length of the CDR3 is 15 residues. Germline trimming cut 6 bases from V and 1 base from J; bases unmatched to any gene: 7. From germline, CDR1 is LNHDA and CDR2 SQIVND (reference sequence). The CDR3 DNA sequence: TGTGCCAGTAGCCCACTGGGGACAGGCCAAGAGACCCAGTACTTC. Translation gives CASSPLGTGQETQYF.

The V and J genes are TRBV7-9 and TRBJ2-1, with unresolved D. This CDR3 has 16 amino acids. V lost 8 bases and J 5 bases, leaving 22 bases between the germline ends. The germline gives CDR1 SEHNR, CDR2 FQNEAQ (reference sequence). The CDR3 DNA follows: TGTGCCAGCGAACCTTCGCGGACGTCCCTCGACAATGAGCAGTTCTTC. Translating it yields CASEPSRTSLDNEQFF.

The rearrangement joins TRBV27 to TRBJ2-2; D tentatively fits TRBD1 or TRBD2 (5 bases each). The CDR3 has 14 residues. Trimming cost V 5 bases and J 7 bases, with 14 bases left between them. Per germline, CDR1 MNHEY and CDR2 SMNVEV (reference sequence). The CDR3 bases are TGTGCCAGCAGTAGGGACGATTGGGGCGGGGAGCTGTTTTTT. Translating it yields CASSRDDWGGELFF.

The V and J genes are TRBV12-3 or TRBV12-4 and TRBJ2-2, with a weak D call TRBD1 (6 bases). V gave up 7 bases and J gave up 4 bases, with 13 bases separating them. The CDR3 extends over 14 amino acids. The CDR3 spells CASTRGQSTGELFF. As DNA, the CDR3 is TGTGCCAGCACCCGTGGACAGAGCACCGGGGAGCTGTTTTTT.

Only a few counts were recorded for this clonotype. CDR3 loop: CASSQDQGQETQYF. The DNA for the CDR3 is TGCGCCAGCAGCCAAGATCAGGGCCAAGAGACCCAGTACTTC. The V and J genes are TRBV4-1 and TRBJ2-5; D possibly corresponds to TRBD1 (5 bases). CDR3 size: 14 residues. Germline CDR1 and CDR2: MGHRA and YSYEKL. V lost 0 bases to trimming and J lost 1 base, with 6 bases between them.

This clonotype was picked up many times. This chain uses TRBV27 with TRBJ2-2, with a weak D call TRBD1 (6 bases). Germline CDR1 is MNHEY and CDR2 is SMNVEV (reference sequence). This CDR3 is 17 amino acids long. V was clipped by 6 bases and J by 6 bases, with 23 bases between them. CDR3 protein: CASSYLPGQLRPGELFF. DNA for the CDR3: TGTGCCAGCAGCTACCTACCGGGACAACTTCGGCCCGGGGAGCTGTTTTTT.

This clonotype has only a few counts. The chain couples TRBV5-1 to TRBJ2-1, with 9 positions matching TRBD2. CDR3 length equals 16 residues. Germline trimming cut 3 bases from V and 0 bases from J; bases unmatched to any gene: 4. CDR1 and CDR2 (germline): SGHRS, YFSETQ. The CDR3 DNA is TGCGCCAGCAGCTCCAGACTAGCGGACTCCTACAATGAGCAGTTCTTC. Amino acids: CASSSRLADSYNEQFF.

J is TRBJ2-7 and V is TRBV11-3, with D perhaps matching TRBD2 (6 bases). The length of the CDR3 is 15 residues. V lost 5 bases and J lost 4, with 18 bases in between. Germline CDR1 is SGHNT and CDR2 is YENEEA. CDR3 bases: TGTGCCAGCAGCGCGCATGGGCGGGGTAGGTACGAGCAGTACTTC. Protein: CASSAHGRGRYEQYF.

This clonotype was seen only a few times. The V gene is TRBV27, the J gene TRBJ2-7; the match to TRBD1 covers 9 bases. The CDR3 sequence is 16 residues long. V gave up 6 bases and J gave up 5 bases; unmatched junction bases: 14. CDR1 MNHEY and CDR2 SMNVEV come from the germline V gene (reference sequence). CDR3 bases: TGTGCCAGCAGGCTAGGGGGACAGGGTAACATCCACGAGCAGTACTTC. Its translation is CASRLGGQGNIHEQYF.

By frequency in the sample, this clonotype is medium-sized. This chain joins TRBV4-1 and TRBJ2-6; D ambiguous. Trimming stripped 0 bases from V and 0 bases from J, with 3 bases between. Germline-derived CDR1 and CDR2 are MGHRA and YSYEKL. This CDR3 comprises 15 residues. The CDR3: CASSQEASGANVLTF. For the CDR3, the DNA is TGCGCCAGCAGCCAAGAAGCCTCTGGGGCCAACGTCCTGACTTTC.

This clonotype was recorded only once. The chain is built from TRBV7-6 and TRBJ2-1; weak D call: TRBD2 (6 bases). The CDR3 has 15 residues. Between the trimmed V and J ends, which lost 5 bases and 2 bases, there was a span of 13 bases. Per germline, CDR1 SGHVS and CDR2 FNYEAQ. CDR3 sequence reads: CASSNRDSTYNEQFF. DNA for the CDR3: TGTGCCAGCAGCAACCGGGACTCGACCTACAATGAGCAGTTCTTC.

The sample holds a few counts of this clonotype. J is TRBJ2-7 and V is TRBV29-1; tentative D call: TRBD1 (5 bases). The germline V gene encodes CDR1 SQVTM and CDR2 ANQGSEA. V was shortened by 6 bases and J by 6 bases, with 21 bases between the two germline ends. CDR3 length: 14 amino acids. The CDR3 region is CSVGPSVGLGEQYF. The CDR3 region has the DNA TGCAGCGTGGGGCCCTCAGTGGGTTTGGGCGAGCAGTACTTC.

This clonotype has more than one count but fewer than ten. The rearrangement joins TRBV12-3 or TRBV12-4 to TRBJ2-7; 9 bases line up with TRBD1. V lost 6 bases and J lost 7; bases outside the gene matches: 10. The CDR3 loop spans 14 amino acids. CDR3 DNA: TGTGCCAGCAGCCGGGACAGGGATTTAGGGGAGCAGTACTTC. Protein sequence: CASSRDRDLGEQYF.

V is TRBV12-3 or TRBV12-4 and J is TRBJ1-6; 9 bases line up with TRBD1. The CDR3 extends over 15 amino acids. Trimming cost V 8 bases and J 9 bases; bases outside gene matches: 11. CDR3 sequence: CASASRGQGSSPLHF. The CDR3 DNA follows: TGTGCCAGCGCCTCAAGGGGACAGGGAAGTTCACCCCTCCACTTT.

This clonotype was seen only a few times. V usage is TRBV12-3 or TRBV12-4 and J usage is TRBJ2-2, with D perhaps TRBD2 (5 bases). V lost 5 bases, J lost 6 bases, and 13 bases lay in between. The CDR3 consists of 14 residues. The CDR3 DNA sequence: TGTGCCAGCAGTGCCGACTACCTTCCCGGGGAGCTGTTTTTT. This gives the protein CASSADYLPGELFF.

The chain links TRBV7-9 to TRBJ2-7; D tentatively reads TRBD1 or TRBD2 (5 bases each). This CDR3 region has 13 residues. The V end lost 5 bases, the J end lost 3 bases, and 11 bases lay between the germline ends. Looked up from germline, CDR1 is SEHNR and CDR2 is FQNEAQ (reference sequence). The CDR3 DNA reads as TGTGCCAGCAGCCCGAGGGACCGCTACGAGCAGTACTTC. Translated, it gives CASSPRDRYEQYF.

In this sample, this clonotype turned up a few times. The V gene is TRBV15, the J gene TRBJ2-4; D is possibly TRBD2 (6 bases). V was cut by 1 base and J by 0 bases, with 22 bases left in between. CDR3 size: 20 residues. Germline CDR1 LNHNV, CDR2 YYDKDF (reference sequence). This CDR3 reads CATSRATGGSLAVAKNIQYF. In DNA, the CDR3 is TGTGCCACCAGCAGAGCAACAGGCGGTTCACTAGCCGTAGCCAAAAACATTCAGTACTTC. Drawing the rest from reference TRBV15 and TRBJ2-4, the complete variable domain is DAMVIQNPRYQVTQFGKPVTLSCSQTLNHNVMYWYQQKSSQAPKLLFHYYDKDFNNEADTPDNFQSRRPNTSFCFLDIRSPGLGDTAMYLCATSRATGGSLAVAKNIQYFGAGTRLSVL.

The chain is built from TRBV27 and TRBJ2-4; 10 nucleotides align to TRBD1. CDR1 and CDR2 (germline): MNHEY, SMNVEV (reference sequence). With V trimmed by 4 bases and J by 8 bases, 11 bases remained unmatched. This CDR3 region has 16 residues. The CDR3 DNA follows: TGTGCCAGCAGTTCTTCAACCGGACAGGGGGGTGACATTCAGTACTTC. This codes for CASSSSTGQGGDIQYF.

This clonotype was seen only a few times. The rearrangement links TRBV5-6 to TRBJ2-3; D possibly uses TRBD1 or TRBD2 (5 bases each). Per the germline V gene, CDR1 is SGHDT and CDR2 is YYEEEE. V lost 3 bases to trimming and J lost 6 bases, with 20 bases between them. The CDR3 runs to 16 residues. The CDR3 DNA sequence: TGTGCCAGCAGCTGGAATGGGGCGGCCGGGGTTGATACGCAGTATTTT. Protein sequence: CASSWNGAAGVDTQYF. Filled out from reference TRBV5-6 and TRBJ2-3, the complete variable domain reads DAGVTQSPTHLIKTRGQQVTLRCSPKSGHDTVSWYQQALGQGPQFIFQYYEEEERQRGNFPDRFSGHQFPNYSSELNVNALLLGDSALYLCASSWNGAAGVDTQYFGPGTRLTVL.

The V and J genes are TRBV2 and TRBJ2-3, with TRBD2 as a possible D gene (6 bases). CDR1 is SNHLY and CDR2 is FYNNEI in the germline V gene. V shed 3 bases and J shed 2 bases, with 15 bases lying between them. This CDR3 comprises 16 residues. The DNA for the CDR3 is TGTGCCAGCAGTGACGTTAGGGACTCTATCACAGATACGCAGTATTTT. Translation gives CASSDVRDSITDTQYF. Filled out from reference TRBV2 and TRBJ2-3, the complete variable domain reads EPEVTQTPSHQVTQMGQEVILRCVPISNHLYFYWYRQILGQKVEFLVSFYNNEISEKSEIFDDQFSVERPDGSNFTLKIRSTKLEDSAMYFCASSDVRDSITDTQYFGPGTRLTVL.

This clonotype was observed a few times. V gene TRBV4-1 combines with J gene TRBJ2-3; D gene uncertain. Trimming shortened V by 4 bases and J by 2 bases, and 10 bases separated the two germline ends. In germline, CDR1 is MGHRA, CDR2 YSYEKL. The CDR3 loop spans 14 amino acids. CDR3 sequence: CASSPALNTDTQYF. The CDR3 bases are TGCGCCAGCAGCCCTGCCCTGAACACAGATACGCAGTATTTT.

The chain has TRBV18 and TRBJ2-5; TRBD2 might be the D (6 bases). Trimming removed 3 bases from V and 4 bases from J, with 18 bases in between. Germline V gene sequence: CDR1 KGHSH, CDR2 LQKENI. This CDR3 is built from 16 residues. The CDR3 bases are TGTGCCAGCTCACCGAAGGAGTGGAGGGTGGGAGAGACCCAGTACTTC. Residues: CASSPKEWRVGETQYF. Full variable domain (outside the CDR3, taken from reference TRBV18 and TRBJ2-5): NAGVMQNPRHLVRRRGQEARLRCSPMKGHSHVYWYRQLPEEGLKFMVYLQKENIIDESGMPKERFSAEFPKEGPSILRIQQVVRGDSAAYFCASSPKEWRVGETQYFGPGTRLLVL.

This clonotype was detected ten times or more. The chain recombines TRBV5-1 with TRBJ2-3; D call uncertain. The germline CDR1 and CDR2 sequences are SGHRS and YFSETQ. The ends were cut back, 0 bases at V and 0 bases at J, with 8 bases in the middle. The CDR3 has 15 amino acids. Here the CDR3 reads CASSLGTASTDTQYF. Written as DNA, the CDR3 is TGCGCCAGCAGCTTGGGGACGGCTAGCACAGATACGCAGTATTTT. The whole variable domain, remainder taken from reference TRBV5-1 and TRBJ2-3, is KAGVTQTPRYLIKTRGQQVTLSCSPISGHRSVSWYQQTPGQGLQFLFEYFSETQRNKGNFPGRFSGRQFSNSRSEMNVSTLELGDSALYLCASSLGTASTDTQYFGPGTRLTVL.

V usage is TRBV20-1 and J usage is TRBJ1-1; D is ambiguous. Germline V gene data show CDR1 as DFQATT and CDR2 as SNEGSKA (reference sequence). The V and J ends lost 2 bases and 4 bases respectively, with 11 bases between them. The CDR3 covers 13 residues. The CDR3 is CSARPRGSTEAFF. In DNA, the CDR3 is TGCAGTGCTAGACCCCGAGGGAGCACTGAAGCTTTCTTT.